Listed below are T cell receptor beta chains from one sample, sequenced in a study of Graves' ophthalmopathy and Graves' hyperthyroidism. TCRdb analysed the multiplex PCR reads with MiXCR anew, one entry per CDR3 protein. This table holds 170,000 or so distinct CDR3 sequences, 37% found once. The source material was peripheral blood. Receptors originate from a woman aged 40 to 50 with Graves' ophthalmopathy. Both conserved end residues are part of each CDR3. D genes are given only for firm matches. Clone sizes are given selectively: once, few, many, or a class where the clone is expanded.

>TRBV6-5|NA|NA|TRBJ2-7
CASSYGGAYYEQYF
TGTGCCAGCAGTTACGGGGGGGCTTACTACGAGCAGTACTTC
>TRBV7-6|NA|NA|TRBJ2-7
CASSTGQGRVAGEVVQYF
TGTGCCAGCAGCACAGGACAGGGAAGGGTAGCGGGAGAAGTGGTGCAGTACTTC
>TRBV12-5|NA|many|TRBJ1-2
CASGLEQGYGYTF
TGTGCTAGTGGTTTGGAACAGGGCTATGGCTACACCTTC
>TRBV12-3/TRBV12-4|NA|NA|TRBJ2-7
CASSFPPWEQYF
TGTGCCAGCAGTTTCCCCCCTTGGGAGCAGTACTTC
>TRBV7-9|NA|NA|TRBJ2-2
CASSLSGAGTGELFF
TGTGCCAGCAGCTTATCCGGGGCGGGCACCGGGGAGCTGTTTTTT
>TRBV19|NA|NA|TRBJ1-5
CASSLEGGSNQPQHF
TGTGCCAGTAGCTTAGAGGGTGGAAGCAATCAGCCCCAGCATTTT
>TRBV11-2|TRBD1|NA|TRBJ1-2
CTSSPSTGITFYGYTF
TGTACCAGCAGCCCGTCGACAGGGATAACTTTCTATGGCTACACCTTC
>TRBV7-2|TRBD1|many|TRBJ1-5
CASSQGQLNQPQHF
TGTGCCAGCAGCCAGGGACAGCTCAATCAGCCCCAGCATTTT
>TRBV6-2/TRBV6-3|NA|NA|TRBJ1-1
CASSYPTRTLNTEAFF
TGTGCCAGCAGTTATCCGACCCGAACCTTGAACACTGAAGCTTTCTTT
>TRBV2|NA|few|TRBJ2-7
CARGGTSYEQYF
TGTGCCAGAGGGGGTACCTCCTACGAGCAGTACTTC
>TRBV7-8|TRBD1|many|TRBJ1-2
CASSPGQGGYGYTF
TGTGCCAGCAGCCCTGGACAGGGAGGCTATGGCTACACCTTC
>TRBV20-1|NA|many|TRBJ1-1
CSARPFWTLNTEAFF
TGCAGTGCTAGACCCTTCTGGACGTTGAACACTGAAGCTTTCTTT
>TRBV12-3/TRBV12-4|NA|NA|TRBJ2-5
CASSPGEEETQYF
TGTGCCAGCAGTCCCGGAGAAGAAGAGACCCAGTACTTC
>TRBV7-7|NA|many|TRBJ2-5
CASSLVGVPGETQYF
TGTGCTAGCAGCTTAGTTGGCGTTCCAGGGGAGACCCAGTACTTC
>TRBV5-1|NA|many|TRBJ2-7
CASSSQVGSYEQYF
TGCGCCAGCAGTTCTCAAGTGGGCTCCTACGAGCAGTACTTC
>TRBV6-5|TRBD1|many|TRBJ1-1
CASRLQGVMNTEAFF
TGTGCCAGCAGGCTCCAGGGGGTCATGAACACTGAAGCTTTCTTT
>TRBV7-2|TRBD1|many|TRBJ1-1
CTSSWTGYTEAFF
TGTACCAGCAGCTGGACAGGGTACACTGAAGCTTTCTTT
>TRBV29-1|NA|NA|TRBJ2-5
CSVVRGGETQYF
TGCAGCGTTGTCAGGGGAGGAGAGACCCAGTACTTC